One and the same sample provided the 28 T cell receptor beta chains below, sequenced in a study of PD-L1 blockade in urothelial cancer. Time point denoted: peripheral blood 6 weeks after treatment start. Sequencing was performed with immunoSEQ multiplex PCR; in TCRdb, only in-frame clones are kept and a portion is missing. The sample consists of about 120,000 clones, about 84% of them appearing once. The sample in question was PBMCs, obtained around atezolizumab (anti-PD-L1) treatment. Receptor source: a man in his fifties or sixties with urothelial cancer.

The chain combines TRBV5-1 with TRBJ2-5, with 7 bases lining up with TRBD1. Germline CDR1 reads SGHRS; CDR2 reads YFSETQ. The length of the CDR3 is 14 residues. The V segment lost 3 bases and the J segment 4 bases; nucleotides outside the gene matches: 6. CDR3 sequence reads: CASSSGQVGETQYF. Here the CDR3 DNA reads TGCGCCAGCAGCTCCGGACAGGTAGGAGAGACCCAGTACTTC.

The chain carries TRBV23-1 and TRBJ2-3; D unclear. TRBV23-1 is given ORF status, its function remaining uncertain. The CDR3 covers 17 residues. V was pared by 5 bases and J by 1 base, with 19 bases between. The CDR3 here is CASSVQEGGCGTDTQYF. In nucleotides, the CDR3 is TGCGCCAGCAGTGTCCAGGAAGGTGGATGCGGCACAGATACGCAGTATTTT.

The J gene is TRBJ2-3, the V gene TRBV5-6; D ambiguous. V lost 2 bases and J lost 2, with 6 bases in between. Germline V gene data show CDR1 as SGHDT and CDR2 as YYEEEE. The CDR3 contains 13 residues. CDR3: CASSFYVTDTQYF. CDR3 coding DNA: TGTGCCAGCAGCTTTTATGTCACAGATACGCAGTATTTT.

The chain recombines TRBV6-5 with TRBJ2-3; TRBD2 matches at 8 bases. CDR1 is MNHEY and CDR2 is SVGAGI in the germline V gene. With 6 bases clipped from V and 0 bases from J, the junction kept 2 bases outside the gene matches. The CDR3 loop spans 14 amino acids. In nucleotides, the CDR3 is TGTGCCAGCAGCCTAGCGGGCAGCACAGATACGCAGTATTTT. Translated, it gives CASSLAGSTDTQYF.

This chain connects TRBV9 to TRBJ2-3, with a tentative D call TRBD2 (6 bases). The CDR3 sequence is 13 residues long. Trimming pared 6 bases from V and 4 bases from J, leaving 12 bases between. The germline gives CDR1 SGDLS, CDR2 YYNGEE. CDR3 sequence: CASIIWEADTQYF. Here the CDR3 DNA reads TGTGCCAGCATAATATGGGAGGCAGATACGCAGTATTTT.

The chain uses TRBV28 and TRBJ1-1; 7 positions match TRBD1. The CDR3 consists of 15 residues. The germline CDR1 and CDR2 sequences are MDHEN and SYDVKM. Trimming cost V 8 bases and J 4 bases; bases outside gene matches: 13. CDR3 bases: TGTGCCAGCCCCCCGGGAACAGGGGTGGGCACTGAAGCTTTCTTT. Translated, it gives CASPPGTGVGTEAFF.

The chain joins TRBV27 to TRBJ2-1; 10 bases align to TRBD2. V shed 5 bases and J 9 bases; nucleotides not matched to a gene: 10. The germline CDR1 and CDR2 sequences are MNHEY and SMNVEV (reference sequence). CDR3 size: 15 residues. The CDR3: CASSITSGTNLEQFF. The CDR3 nucleotides are TGTGCCAGCAGTATTACTAGCGGGACAAATCTTGAGCAGTTCTTC.

The chain couples TRBV2 to TRBJ1-5; D perhaps matches TRBD1 (6 bases). Germline V lookup: CDR1 SNHLY, CDR2 FYNNEI. The ends were cut back, 6 bases at V and 2 bases at J, with 14 bases in the middle. The CDR3 spans 15 residues. CDR3: CASRRDTGGNQPQHF. The DNA of the CDR3 is TGTGCCAGCAGACGGGACACCGGGGGCAATCAGCCCCAGCATTTT.

The genes are TRBV27 and TRBJ2-3, with TRBD2 as a possible D gene (6 bases). Trimming removed 6 bases at V and 3 bases at J, with 13 bases between. CDR1 and CDR2 from the germline V gene are MNHEY and SMNVEV (reference sequence). This CDR3 contains 14 residues. DNA for the CDR3: TGTGCCAGCAGGAGACTAGGTGGGACAGATACGCAGTATTTT. It is translated as CASRRLGGTDTQYF.

This chain uses TRBV6-5 with TRBJ1-4, with D unclear. This CDR3 has 14 amino acids. Germline-derived CDR1 and CDR2 are MNHEY and SVGAGI. Trimming removed 6 bases from V and 2 bases from J, with 10 bases in between. The CDR3 DNA sequence: TGTGCCAGCAGCCCACATGATACTAATGAAAAACTGTTTTTT. Translation gives CASSPHDTNEKLFF.

The rearrangement joins TRBV7-6 to TRBJ2-1; D is ambiguous. This CDR3 has 12 amino acids. Trimming shortened V by 4 bases and J by 7 bases, and 8 bases separated the two germline ends. Germline values: CDR1 SGHVS, CDR2 FNYEAQ. Here the CDR3 DNA reads TGTGCCAGCAGCTCCTCAGTAAATGAGCAGTTCTTC. Protein product: CASSSSVNEQFF.

This clone was picked up one time. This chain connects TRBV18 to TRBJ1-1; no clear D gene. V shed 4 bases and J shed 2 bases, with 8 bases lying between them. Germline V gene data show CDR1 as KGHSH and CDR2 as LQKENI. This CDR3 comprises 13 residues. The CDR3 is CASSLKANTEAFF. CDR3 DNA sequence: TGTGCCAGCTCACTTAAAGCCAACACTGAAGCTTTCTTT.

This chain uses TRBV11-2 with TRBJ2-3; 7 bases are shared with TRBD2. This CDR3 comprises 15 residues. Germline CDR1 SGHAT, CDR2 FQNNGV. V shed 1 base and J 2 bases; nucleotides not matched to a gene: 3. The CDR3 region is CASSLVREATDTQYF. The CDR3 bases are TGTGCCAGCAGCTTAGTCCGGGAGGCCACAGATACGCAGTATTTT.

This clone was picked up a small number of times. The chain is built from TRBV19 and TRBJ1-4, with 11 bases lining up with TRBD1. V was clipped by 6 bases and J by 8 bases; unmatched bases: 5. The CDR3 length is 14 residues. Germline V CDR1 and CDR2: LNHDA, SQIVND (reference sequence). The CDR3 DNA reads as TGTGCCAGTAGCACCGGGACAGGGGGAGAAAAACTGTTTTTT. The encoded protein is CASSTGTGGEKLFF.

V and J are TRBV30 and TRBJ1-2; 9 nucleotides match TRBD1. The germline V gene has CDR1 GTSNPN and CDR2 SVGIG (reference sequence). V trimming: 2 bases; J trimming: 0 bases; junction bases outside the gene matches: 4. The CDR3 totals 15 residues. In DNA form, the CDR3 reads TGTGCCTGGAGTTTGGGACAGGGCACTAACTATGGCTACACCTTC. Its translation: CAWSLGQGTNYGYTF.

J is TRBJ2-5 and V is TRBV19; D not certain. The CDR3 totals 15 residues. V lost 5 bases and J lost 1, with 14 bases in between. Germline V gene data show CDR1 as LNHDA and CDR2 as SQIVND (reference sequence). The CDR3 is CASSPFSPPQETQYF. CDR3 in DNA: TGTGCCAGTAGTCCGTTTAGTCCTCCCCAAGAGACCCAGTACTTC.

V gene TRBV6-5 combines with J gene TRBJ1-1; D may be TRBD1 (6 bases). The germline V gene encodes CDR1 MNHEY and CDR2 SVGAGI. CDR3 length equals 15 residues. V was cut by 7 bases and J by 0 bases, with 15 bases left in between. For the CDR3, the DNA is TGTGCCAGCACGGCCGCCGGGACAATGAACACTGAAGCTTTCTTT. Its protein is CASTAAGTMNTEAFF.

V usage is TRBV4-1 and J usage is TRBJ2-7, with 7 bases fitting TRBD1. The CDR3 length is 14 residues. The V segment lost 2 bases and the J segment 2 bases; nucleotides outside the gene matches: 3. Per the germline V gene, CDR1 is MGHRA and CDR2 is YSYEKL. Here the CDR3 reads CASSQPGQTYEQYF. CDR3 coding DNA: TGCGCCAGCAGCCAACCGGGACAGACCTACGAGCAGTACTTC.

This chain uses TRBV6-6 with TRBJ2-1; 8 bases map to TRBD2. The germline V gene encodes CDR1 MNHNY and CDR2 SVGAGI (reference sequence). The CDR3 length is 14 residues. Trimming cost V 6 bases and J 7 bases; bases outside gene matches: 8. This chain's CDR3 is CASSSRGGPNEQFF. The CDR3 DNA sequence: TGTGCCAGCAGCTCCCGGGGGGGCCCTAATGAGCAGTTCTTC.

Worth noting for this clone: The junction departs from germline at one end; a sequencing error may be responsible. J is TRBJ1-3 and V is TRBV5-1; perhaps TRBD1 as D (5 bases). Germline lookup yields CDR1 SGHRS and CDR2 YFSETQ. The CDR3 totals 14 residues. The chain's CDR3 is CASSSGAGSDTMYF. The CDR3 region has the DNA TGCGCCAGCAGCTCCGGGGCGGGGAGTGACACCATGTATTTT.

The chain has TRBV19 and TRBJ2-2; a weak D match, TRBD2 (5 bases). From germline, CDR1 is LNHDA and CDR2 SQIVND (reference sequence). The V end lost 8 bases, the J end lost 3 bases, and 16 bases lay between the germline ends. This CDR3 contains 15 residues. As DNA, the CDR3 is TGTGCCAGTTCGTCCGGGGTCTACGACACCGGGGAGCTGTTTTTT. This gives the protein CASSSGVYDTGELFF. Complete variable domain (other parts from reference TRBV19 and TRBJ2-2): DGGITQSPKYLFRKEGQNVTLSCEQNLNHDAMYWYRQDPGQGLRLIYYSQIVNDFQKGDIAEGYSVSREKKESFPLTVTSAQKNPTAFYLCASSSGVYDTGELFFGEGSRLTVL.

This chain links TRBV7-6 with TRBJ2-5; possibly TRBD1 for D (6 bases). Germline V gene sequence: CDR1 SGHVS, CDR2 FNYEAQ. Trimming removed 4 bases from V and 2 bases from J, with 11 bases in between. This CDR3 comprises 14 residues. The chain's CDR3 is CASSSRTEQETQYF. In DNA form, the CDR3 reads TGTGCCAGCAGCTCCCGGACAGAGCAAGAGACCCAGTACTTC. Drawing the rest from reference TRBV7-6 and TRBJ2-5, the complete variable domain is GAGVSQSPRYKVTKRGQDVALRCDPISGHVSLYWYRQALGQGPEFLTYFNYEAQQDKSGLPNDRFSAERPEGSISTLTIQRTEQRDSAMYRCASSSRTEQETQYFGPGTRLLVL.

The genes are TRBV2 and TRBJ2-7; TRBD2 aligns across 7 bases. There are 19 residues in the CDR3. The V gene's germline CDR1 is SNHLY and CDR2 FYNNEI. With V trimmed by 2 bases and J by 3 bases, 19 bases remained unmatched. Here the CDR3 DNA reads TGTGCCAGCAGTGAAATAGACAGCCAATCAGGGACTATTGGCTACGAGCAGTACTTC. Protein sequence: CASSEIDSQSGTIGYEQYF.

A few counts support this clone. The chain employs TRBV6-1 and TRBJ1-2; TRBD1 matches at 10 bases. This CDR3 has 13 amino acids. The V gene end was trimmed by 4 bases and the J gene end by 7 bases; junction bases not matched to a gene: 3. Looked up from germline, CDR1 is MNHNS and CDR2 is SASEGT. CDR3 sequence: CASSGRTGGGYTF. CDR3 nucleotide sequence: TGTGCCAGCAGTGGGAGGACAGGGGGTGGCTACACCTTC.

This chain joins TRBV7-6 and TRBJ2-1; 11 nucleotides match TRBD2. Trimming cost V 4 bases and J 2 bases; bases outside gene matches: 13. Germline CDR1 SGHVS, CDR2 FNYEAQ. The CDR3 is 19 residues long. CDR3 sequence reads: CASSSRGSGRVHAYNEQFF. In DNA, the CDR3 is TGTGCCAGCAGCTCCCGTGGTAGCGGGAGGGTCCACGCCTACAATGAGCAGTTCTTC.

The rearrangement joins TRBV5-1 to TRBJ2-3, with 16 positions matching TRBD2. Trimming at V came to 7 bases and at J to 4 bases, leaving 9 bases not matched to a gene. Germline CDR1 SGHRS, CDR2 YFSETQ. CDR3 length: 17 amino acids. The CDR3 sequence: CASRLPGLAGGADTQYF. The CDR3 coding sequence is TGCGCCAGCCGCCTACCGGGACTAGCGGGAGGGGCAGATACGCAGTATTTT.

This rearrangement joins TRBV28 to TRBJ2-1; 9 bases are shared with TRBD2. V lost 2 bases to trimming and J lost 1 base; unmatched junction nucleotides: 6. Germline loops: CDR1 MDHEN, CDR2 SYDVKM. The CDR3 consists of 17 residues. The CDR3 nucleotides read TGTGCCAGCAGTTTACCCCTAACTAGCGGGTCCTACAATGAGCAGTTCTTC. Its translation: CASSLPLTSGSYNEQFF. Supplemented by reference TRBV28 and TRBJ2-1, the full variable domain reads DVKVTQSSRYLVKRTGEKVFLECVQDMDHENMFWYRQDPGLGLRLIYFSYDVKMKEKGDIPEGYSVSREKKERFSLILESASTNQTSMYLCASSLPLTSGSYNEQFFGPGTRLTVL.

V usage is TRBV10-2 and J usage is TRBJ2-2; 9 positions match TRBD2. Germline CDR1 and CDR2: WSHSY and SAAADI. The length of the CDR3 is 16 residues. The junction had 5 bases not matched to a gene; V was cut back by 4 bases and J by 2 bases. CDR3 amino acids: CASSGAGGQNTGELFF. The DNA for the CDR3 is TGCGCCAGCAGTGGGGCGGGAGGGCAAAACACCGGGGAGCTGTTTTTT.